These 10 T cell receptor beta chains came from one sample sequenced in a study of tumor-infiltrating lymphocytes in oesophageal squamous cell carcinoma. TCRdb re-analysed the PCR reads in MiXCR, keeping a single row per CDR3 protein. The table has approximately 10,000 distinct CDR3 sequences, roughly half seen once. Sequencing used esophageal tumor tissue. These receptors came from a male donor with esophageal squamous cell carcinoma.

This clonotype was seen a few times. The chain joins TRBV7-8 to TRBJ2-5, with 9 bases lining up with TRBD1. Germline loops: CDR1 SGHVS, CDR2 FQNEAQ. The CDR3 contains 18 residues. J lost 2 bases, V lost 2 bases, and 12 bases had no gene match. The CDR3 bases are TGTGCCAGCAGCTTAATATTGGTCGGGGACAGGGCACAAGAGACCCAGTACTTC. This translates into CASSLILVGDRAQETQYF.

By share, this clonotype counts as medium-sized. This chain connects TRBV24-1 to TRBJ2-5, with D perhaps TRBD2 (6 bases). The germline CDR1 and CDR2 sequences are KGHDR and SFDVKD. The CDR3 totals 13 residues. The ends were cut back, 9 bases at V and 4 bases at J, with 14 bases in the middle. CDR3 DNA sequence: TGTGCCACCCAGCGGGCCGGAGGAGAGACCCAGTACTTC. This encodes CATQRAGGETQYF.

This clonotype was seen more than once but under ten times. The chain combines TRBV7-8 with TRBJ2-6; 7 positions agree with TRBD1. Trimming removed 5 bases from V and 0 bases from J; junction bases left unmatched: 4. This CDR3 spans 16 amino acids. Germline CDR1 SGHVS, CDR2 FQNEAQ. This CDR3 is CASSRTGTSGANVLTF. CDR3 sequence (DNA): TGTGCCAGCAGCAGGACAGGTACCTCTGGGGCCAACGTCCTGACTTTC.

In its sample, this clonotype was seen a few times. The V gene is TRBV7-2, the J gene TRBJ2-1; 10 nucleotides agree with TRBD2. The J call may not be correct, given that the DNA end is closer to TRBJ2-5. The CDR3 spans 14 residues. The germline CDR1 and CDR2 sequences are SGHTA and FQGNSA. The CDR3 sequence is CASSLTSGEETQYF. For the CDR3, the DNA is TGTGCCAGCAGCTTAACTAGCGGGGAGGAGACCCAGTACTTC.

CDR3 sequence (DNA): TGTGCCAGCAGCCGGACCTATACGCAGTATTTT. Translating gives CASSRTYTQYF. This sequence joins TRBV7-2 and TRBJ2-3, with D hard to call. The CDR3 covers 11 residues. The V and J ends lost 5 bases and 7 bases respectively, with 7 bases between them. CDR1 is SGHTA, CDR2 FQGNSA, per germline.

The rearrangement uses TRBV7-3 and TRBJ2-5; D might be TRBD2 (5 bases). V shed 0 bases and J shed 2 bases, with 13 bases lying between them. This CDR3 comprises 16 residues. The V gene's germline CDR1 is SGHTA and CDR2 FQGTGA. The CDR3 reads CASSLTSASSQETQYF. The CDR3 nucleotides are TGTGCCAGCAGCTTAACGTCGGCTAGCAGTCAAGAGACCCAGTACTTC.

In the case of this clonotype: This CDR3 fails to terminate in the conserved phenylalanine or tryptophan, so it likely reflects a read error. Because the CDR3's place on the DNA is in doubt, the DNA is left out and the CDR3 is given as listed by TCRdb. This rearrangement joins TRBV11-3 to TRBJ2-6; no DNA check was done on the table's D call, TRBD1. The CDR3 totals 8 residues, both ends included. CDR1 and CDR2 from the germline V gene are SGHNT and YENEEA. CDR3: CASSLTAT.

In its sample, this clonotype was seen many times. The V call is TRBV6-4, the J call TRBJ2-5; tentative D call: TRBD2 (6 bases). The CDR3 is 11 residues long. The V end was cut by 3 bases, the J end by 7 bases, with 6 bases between. Germline V gene lookup returns CDR1 MRHNA and CDR2 SNTAGT. The CDR3 region has the DNA TGTGCCAGCAGTGAGGGGGGGACCCAGTACTTC. Its protein product is CASSEGGTQYF.

The chain combines TRBV12-3 or TRBV12-4 with TRBJ1-2, with D possibly being TRBD1 (5 bases). The CDR3 consists of 13 residues. The V end was cut by 6 bases, the J end by 6 bases, with 14 bases between. The CDR3 coding sequence is TGTGCCAGCAGACCGAGACAGCGGAATGGCTACACCTTC. It is translated as CASRPRQRNGYTF.

The chain couples TRBV3-1 to TRBJ2-6, with a tentative D call TRBD1 (5 bases). The J call is doubtful: the DNA matches TRBJ2-5 better. The CDR3 is 13 amino acids. CDR1 is LGHDT, CDR2 YNNKEL, per germline (reference sequence). The CDR3 here is CASSRQGLETQYF. DNA of the CDR3: TGTGCCAGCAGTCGGCAGGGCCTGGAGACCCAGTACTTC.